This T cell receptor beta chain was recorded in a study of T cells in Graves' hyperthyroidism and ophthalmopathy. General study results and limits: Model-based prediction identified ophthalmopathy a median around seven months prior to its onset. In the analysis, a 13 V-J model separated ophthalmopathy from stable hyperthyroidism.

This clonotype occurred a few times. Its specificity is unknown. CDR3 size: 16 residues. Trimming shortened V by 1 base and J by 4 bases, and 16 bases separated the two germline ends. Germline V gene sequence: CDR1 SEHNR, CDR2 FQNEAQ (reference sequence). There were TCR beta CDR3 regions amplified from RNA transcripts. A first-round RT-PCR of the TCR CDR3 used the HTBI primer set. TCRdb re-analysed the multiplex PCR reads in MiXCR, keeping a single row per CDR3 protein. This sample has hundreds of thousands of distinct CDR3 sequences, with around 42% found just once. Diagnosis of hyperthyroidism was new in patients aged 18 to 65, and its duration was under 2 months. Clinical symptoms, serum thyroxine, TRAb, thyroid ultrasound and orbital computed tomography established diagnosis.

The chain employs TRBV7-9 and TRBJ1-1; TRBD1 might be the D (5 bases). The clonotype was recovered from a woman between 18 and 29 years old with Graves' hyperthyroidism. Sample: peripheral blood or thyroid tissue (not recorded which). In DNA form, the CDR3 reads TGTGCCAGCAGCTTAGGAGCGGGGGTCTGGCGCACTGAAGCTTTCTTT. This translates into CASSLGAGVWRTEAFF. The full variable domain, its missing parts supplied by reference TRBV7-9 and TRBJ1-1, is DTGVSQNPRHKITKRGQNVTFRCDPISEHNRLYWYRQTLGQGPEFLTYFQNEAQLEKSRLLSDRFSAERPKGSFSTLEIQRTEQGDSAMYLCASSLGAGVWRTEAFFGQGTRLTVV.